This T cell receptor (beta chain) is drawn from a study of blood T cells in healthy people across ages. This CDR3 region has 15 residues. The germline gives CDR1 SGHRS, CDR2 YFSETQ. Together with a sample-barcoded 5' primer, a J-beta primer mix was included in a second PCR lasting roughly 6 to 12 cycles. Via MiXCR, TCRdb re-called the 5' RACE reads, giving one row per CDR3 protein. The table records hundreds of thousands of distinct CDR3 sequences, less than 40% of them present only once. The chain uses TRBV5-1 and TRBJ2-1; D is unclear. The end of the DNA aligns better with TRBJ2-7, so the J call may be wrong. The sequenced material came from blood. The clonotype originates from a woman of 80 years or more in good health. CDR3: CASSFSISSYNEQYF. In nucleotides, the CDR3 is TGCGCCAGCAGTTTCTCAATCAGCTCCTACAATGAGCAGTACTTC.